The sequence of this TCR beta chain was determined in a study of OX40 agonist ivuxolimab in advanced cancers. Study details: Administration of intravenous ivuxolimab to patients occurred every 2 weeks at 0.01 to 10 mg/kg.

This clone was seen more than once but under ten times. Its specificity is not known. Assay used: immunoSEQ multiplex PCR; TCRdb lists only in-frame clones, some missing. Of tens of thousands of clones listed, approximately 88% were seen once; the top ten hold 8.5% to 10%. General observations from the study: At 0.1 to 3.0 mg/kg and by week 6, clonal expansion occurred in CD4+ and CD8+ blood T cells.

The CDR3 is 15 residues long. Germline V gene sequence: CDR1 GTSNPN, CDR2 SVGIG (reference sequence). V was trimmed by 2 bases and J by 3 bases, leaving 16 bases between them. The sequences come from CD4+ or CD8+ T cells sorted from blood, collected in a trial of the OX40 agonist ivuxolimab. This chain connects TRBV30 to TRBJ1-2; D may be TRBD1 (6 bases). This receptor was obtained from an adult with an advanced solid tumor such as melanoma, head and neck, liver or kidney cancer. CDR3 coding DNA: TGTGCCTGGAGTCCCCGACAGGCCGGGGACTATGGCTACACCTTC. Its translation: CAWSPRQAGDYGYTF. Combining the CDR3 with reference TRBV30 and TRBJ1-2 gives the whole variable domain SQTIHQWPATLVQPVGSPLSLECTVEGTSNPNLYWYRQAAGRGLQLLFYSVGIGQISSEVPQNLSASRPQDRQFILSSKKLLLSDSGFYLCAWSPRQAGDYGYTFGSGTRLTVV.